The entry below describes one TCR beta chain. Being one base from a much bigger clone, this may be a read error. The germline V gene encodes CDR1 MNHNS and CDR2 SASEGT. The CDR3 runs to 12 residues. TCR beta CDR3 sequences were amplified from RNA transcripts. The TCR CDR3 was amplified in a first-round RT-PCR using the HTBI primer set. MiXCR, run by TCRdb on the multiplex PCR reads, gives a single entry per CDR3 protein. Of some 620,000 distinct CDR3 sequences listed, around 15% are singletons. These data originate in a study of T cells in Graves' hyperthyroidism and ophthalmopathy. The rearrangement joins TRBV6-1 to TRBJ2-7, with D perhaps TRBD1 or TRBD2 (5 bases each). The J call is uncertain, as TRBJ2-1 better fits the DNA end. The sequence derives from a woman in her 30s with Graves' hyperthyroidism. Specimen: blood. The CDR3 nucleotides read TGTGCCAGCAGCAGGGACGCCTACGAGCAGTTCTTC. Its translation: CASSRDAYEQFF.